Sequencing of this T cell receptor (beta chain) was carried out in a study of shared clonotypes between healthy human individuals. Points from the study as a whole: Clonotypes not shared had lower generation probabilities than those common to all four donors. Represented diversity, genetic and exposure-history alike, was limited by few donors. The sole specimen, blood, was sampled, and tissue repertoires likely differ.

As for this clone: What it binds is not known.

The data were produced by immunoSEQ multiplex PCR, yet TCRdb's version contains in-frame clones alone and is incomplete. This table has about 2 million clones, over 85% appearing once. There are 14 residues in the CDR3. Germline V gene data show CDR1 as ENHRY and CDR2 as SYGVKD. The ends lost 0 bases at V and 9 bases at J; junction bases unmatched: 5. Recent vaccinations or acute infections were absent in the healthy HIV-negative adult donors. The TCR was taken from a man between 18 and 29 years old in good health. The chain recombines TRBV10-3 with TRBJ2-1, with TRBD2 matching 7 bases. Sequenced: naive CD4+ T cells sorted from blood. Specified subset: CD45RA+ positively selected. The CDR3 protein is CAISESGTTGEQFF. The CDR3 DNA is TGTGCCATCAGTGAGTCGGGGACTACGGGTGAGCAGTTCTTC.